These 19 T cell receptor beta chains originate from one sample sequenced in a study of vaccination and CD4 T cells after COVID-19. Sample treatment: roughly 10-day PBMC culture with coronavirus spike peptide pools or control peptides (ViraFEST assay). Their cognate antigens are unknown. The Oncomine TCR Beta short-read assay sequenced DNA from cultured CD4+ T cells. TCRdb used MiXCR to reprocess the PCR reads, holding one entry per CDR3 protein. There are 12,000 or so distinct CDR3 sequences in the sample; 20% occur only once, and less than 15% lies in the top ten. The sequencing here drew on CD4+ T cells from blood, cultured in vitro, taken before SARS-CoV-2 vaccination. The receptors here all came from a human donor who received a COVID-19 vaccine.

This clonotype was counted a few times. CDR3 region: CASSQTETQYF. CDR3 coding DNA: TGTGCCAGCAGTCAAACGGAAACCCAGTACTTC. J is TRBJ2-5 and V is TRBV7-2, with D unclear. Trimming removed 6 bases from V and 8 bases from J, with 10 bases in between. Per the germline V gene, CDR1 is SGHTA and CDR2 is FQGNSA. CDR3 length: 11 residues.

This clonotype was detected only a few times. This chain links TRBV30 with TRBJ1-6; D remains unclear. The CDR3 runs to 13 residues. The germline V gene has CDR1 GTSNPN and CDR2 SVGIG (reference sequence). Trimming cost V 4 bases and J 6 bases, with 10 bases left between them. CDR3 region: CAWKSRVNSPLHF. Written as DNA, the CDR3 is TGTGCCTGGAAAAGCAGAGTTAATTCACCCCTCCACTTT.

This clonotype turned up a few times. The chain uses TRBV29-1 and TRBJ2-2; D call uncertain. Trimming took off 6 bases at V and 3 bases at J, with 14 bases between the two ends. Germline CDR1 is SQVTM and CDR2 is ANQGSEA. The CDR3 is made up of 14 amino acids. CDR3 loop: CSVTLGRDTGELFF. As DNA, the CDR3 is TGCAGCGTCACCCTCGGGCGAGACACCGGGGAGCTGTTTTTT.

The CDR3, as DNA: TGTGCCAGCAGCCCAGCGGGGTTCTCTGGAAACACCATATATTTT. Amino acids: CASSPAGFSGNTIYF. The chain carries TRBV7-8 and TRBJ1-3; D remains ambiguous. Germline-derived CDR1 and CDR2 are SGHVS and FQNEAQ. Trimming removed 5 bases at V and 0 bases at J, with 11 bases between. The CDR3 extends over 15 amino acids.

The sample holds a few counts of this clonotype. This sequence joins TRBV25-1 and TRBJ1-2, with 7 bases that match TRBD1. CDR1 and CDR2 (germline): MGHDK, SYGVNS. The V gene end was trimmed by 4 bases and the J gene end by 7 bases; junction bases not matched to a gene: 9. The CDR3 covers 14 residues. The CDR3 sequence is CASSGTKGAVGYTF. The CDR3 DNA is TGTGCCAGCAGTGGGACAAAGGGGGCAGTTGGCTACACCTTC.

The chain couples TRBV6-1 to TRBJ2-1, with D perhaps matching TRBD2 (7 bases). The germline gives CDR1 MNHNS, CDR2 SASEGT. The CDR3 sequence is 14 residues long. V shed 8 bases and J shed 3 bases, with 14 bases lying between them. The DNA for the CDR3 is TGTGCCAGCCTTGGCGGGGGCCTCTACAATGAGCAGTTCTTC. This sequence encodes CASLGGGLYNEQFF.

V usage is TRBV9 and J usage is TRBJ2-5; 9 bases match TRBD2. The CDR3 is 16 residues long. V lost 0 bases, J lost 7 bases, and 10 bases stayed unmatched. CDR1 is SGDLS and CDR2 is YYNGEE in the germline V gene. CDR3: CASSVAPAGGPMTQYF. Here the CDR3 DNA reads TGTGCCAGCAGCGTAGCCCCAGCGGGGGGCCCTATGACCCAGTACTTC.

This clonotype was observed a handful of times. The chain carries TRBV5-6 and TRBJ2-3, with no clear D. This CDR3 spans 11 amino acids. With 2 bases removed from V and 5 bases from J, the gap between germline ends came to 3 bases. From germline, CDR1 is SGHDT and CDR2 YYEEEE. This CDR3 reads CASSFRDTQYF. The CDR3, as DNA: TGTGCCAGCAGCTTTAGAGATACGCAGTATTTT.

The V call is TRBV11-3, the J call TRBJ2-4; D is unclear. Germline-derived CDR1 and CDR2 are SGHNT and YENEEA. With 0 bases removed from V and 6 bases from J, the gap between germline ends came to 0 bases. The CDR3 is 11 residues long. CDR3 DNA sequence: TGTGCCAGCAGCTTAGAAAACATTCAGTACTTC. Encoded protein: CASSLENIQYF.

The V gene is TRBV5-1, the J gene TRBJ1-1; maybe TRBD1 (5 bases). Looked up from germline, CDR1 is SGHRS and CDR2 is YFSETQ. The CDR3 is 13 amino acids. The germline V and J ends were trimmed by 4 bases and 1 base, with 8 bases remaining between them. CDR3 sequence reads: CASSLDRNTEAFF. CDR3 sequence (DNA): TGCGCCAGCAGCCTAGACAGGAACACTGAAGCTTTCTTT.

The J gene is TRBJ2-1, the V gene TRBV12-3 or TRBV12-4, with TRBD1 as a possible D gene (5 bases). The CDR3 has 15 residues. Trimming took off 3 bases at V and 6 bases at J, with 15 bases between the two ends. Here the CDR3 DNA reads TGTGCCAGCAGTTTCGGTCAGGGATTAGGCAATGAGCAGTTCTTC. Amino acid sequence: CASSFGQGLGNEQFF.

The count of this clonotype is one. The J gene is TRBJ1-6, the V gene TRBV3-1; D not certain. This CDR3 is built from 16 residues. CDR1 is LGHDT and CDR2 is YNNKEL in the germline V gene (reference sequence). V dropped 1 base and J dropped 0 bases, with 7 bases sitting between them. The CDR3 DNA is TGTGCCAGCAGCCAAGGCTCTAGCTCCTATAATTCACCCCTCCACTTT. Translation gives CASSQGSSSYNSPLHF.

As DNA, the CDR3 is TGTGCCAGCAGCTCCTGGGGGGGGGGCCTCACCGGGGAGCTGTTTTTT. As protein: CASSSWGGGLTGELFF. This rearrangement joins TRBV7-7 to TRBJ2-2, with TRBD2 as a possible D gene (7 bases). Germline lookup yields CDR1 SSHAT and CDR2 FNYEAQ (reference sequence). The CDR3 has 16 amino acids. With 4 bases removed from V and 4 bases from J, the gap between germline ends came to 16 bases.

The rearrangement joins TRBV6-1 to TRBJ1-5; D unresolved. The CDR3 runs to 9 residues. Germline-derived CDR1 and CDR2 are MNHNS and SASEGT. V lost 8 bases, J lost 6 bases, and 2 bases lay in between. The DNA of the CDR3 is TGTGCCAGCGGTCAGCCCCAGCATTTT. Translation: CASGQPQHF.

V usage is TRBV2 and J usage is TRBJ2-5; 9 bases match TRBD1. J lost 5 bases, V lost 8 bases, and 6 bases had no gene match. Germline V CDR1 and CDR2: SNHLY, FYNNEI. This CDR3 is built from 13 residues. In DNA, the CDR3 is TGTGCCAGCGGTGGGACAGGGAAGGAGACCCAGTACTTC. This encodes CASGGTGKETQYF.

The chain joins TRBV15 to TRBJ1-4; D is unclear. Germline CDR1 reads LNHNV; CDR2 reads YYDKDF (reference sequence). This CDR3 has 14 amino acids. With 6 bases removed from V and 1 base from J, the gap between germline ends came to 9 bases. This CDR3 reads CATRSGITNEKLFF. CDR3 sequence (DNA): TGTGCCACCAGATCGGGAATAACTAATGAAAAACTGTTTTTT.

This clonotype was seen a few times. This chain joins TRBV23-1 and TRBJ2-3; maybe TRBD1 (6 bases). TRBV23-1 is an ORF for which the function is uncertain. The CDR3 is made up of 16 amino acids. V was clipped by 8 bases and J by 2 bases, with 20 bases between them. CDR3 region: CASAPGQPRPTDTQYF. The CDR3 nucleotides are TGCGCCAGCGCTCCGGGACAACCTAGGCCCACAGATACGCAGTATTTT.

V usage is TRBV5-4 and J usage is TRBJ2-5; 8 nucleotides match TRBD2. J lost 4 bases, V lost 4 bases, and 12 bases had no gene match. Looked up from germline, CDR1 is SGHNT and CDR2 is YYREEE (reference sequence). CDR3 length: 16 residues. The CDR3 coding sequence is TGTGCCAGCAGCGCCCGGGTAGCGGGGTGGTTAGAGACCCAGTACTTC. It encodes CASSARVAGWLETQYF.

The J gene is TRBJ2-7, the V gene TRBV10-3, with TRBD1 identical over 10 bases. This CDR3 comprises 16 residues. Per the germline V gene, CDR1 is ENHRY and CDR2 is SYGVKD. Trimming took 4 bases from V and 3 from J; bases not matched to a gene: 9. CDR3 sequence reads: CAISGGRGQGDYEQYF. The CDR3 DNA reads TGTGCCATCAGTGGGGGCCGCGGACAGGGGGACTACGAGCAGTACTTC.